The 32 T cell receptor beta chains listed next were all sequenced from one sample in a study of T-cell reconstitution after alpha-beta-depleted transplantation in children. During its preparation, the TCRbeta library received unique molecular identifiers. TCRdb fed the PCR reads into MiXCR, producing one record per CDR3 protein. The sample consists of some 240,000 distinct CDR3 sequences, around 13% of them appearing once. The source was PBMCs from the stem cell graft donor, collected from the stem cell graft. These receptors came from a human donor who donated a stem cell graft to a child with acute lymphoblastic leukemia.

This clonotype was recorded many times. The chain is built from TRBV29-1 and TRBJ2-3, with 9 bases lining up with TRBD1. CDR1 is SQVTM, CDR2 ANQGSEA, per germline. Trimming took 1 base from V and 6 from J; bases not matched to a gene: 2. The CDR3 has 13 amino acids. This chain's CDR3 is CSVEGQGGDTQYF. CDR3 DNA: TGCAGCGTTGAAGGACAGGGGGGCGATACGCAGTATTTT.

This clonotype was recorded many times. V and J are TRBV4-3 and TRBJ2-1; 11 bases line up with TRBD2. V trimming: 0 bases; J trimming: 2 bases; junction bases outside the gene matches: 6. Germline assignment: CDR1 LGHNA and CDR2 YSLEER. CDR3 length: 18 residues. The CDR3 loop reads CASSQESLAGGPYNEQFF. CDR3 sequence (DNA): TGCGCCAGCAGCCAAGAGTCCCTAGCGGGAGGACCCTACAATGAGCAGTTCTTC.

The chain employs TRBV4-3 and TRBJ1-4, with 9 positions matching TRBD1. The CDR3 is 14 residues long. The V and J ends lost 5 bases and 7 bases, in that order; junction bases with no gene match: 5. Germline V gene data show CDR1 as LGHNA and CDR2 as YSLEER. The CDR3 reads CASSAGTGFEKLFF. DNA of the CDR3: TGCGCCAGCAGCGCTGGGACAGGGTTTGAAAAACTGTTTTTT.

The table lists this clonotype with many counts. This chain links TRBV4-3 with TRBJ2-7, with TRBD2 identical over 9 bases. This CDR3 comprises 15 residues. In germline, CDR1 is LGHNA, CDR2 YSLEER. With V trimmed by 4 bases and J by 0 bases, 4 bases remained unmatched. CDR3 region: CASSPGLAVSYEQYF. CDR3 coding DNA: TGCGCCAGCAGCCCGGGACTAGCAGTCTCCTACGAGCAGTACTTC.

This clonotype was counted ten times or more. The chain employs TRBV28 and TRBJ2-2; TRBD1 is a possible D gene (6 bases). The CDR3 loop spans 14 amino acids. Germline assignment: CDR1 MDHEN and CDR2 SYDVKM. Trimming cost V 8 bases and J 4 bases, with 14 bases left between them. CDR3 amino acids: CASGRQAPTGELFF. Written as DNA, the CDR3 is TGTGCCAGCGGGCGACAGGCCCCCACCGGGGAGCTGTTTTTT.

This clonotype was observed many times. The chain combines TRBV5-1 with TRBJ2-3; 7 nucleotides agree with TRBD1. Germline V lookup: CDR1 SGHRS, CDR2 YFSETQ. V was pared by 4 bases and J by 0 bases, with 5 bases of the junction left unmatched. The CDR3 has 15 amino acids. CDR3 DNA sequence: TGCGCCAGCAGCCCAATGGGACAGAGCACAGATACGCAGTATTTT. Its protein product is CASSPMGQSTDTQYF.

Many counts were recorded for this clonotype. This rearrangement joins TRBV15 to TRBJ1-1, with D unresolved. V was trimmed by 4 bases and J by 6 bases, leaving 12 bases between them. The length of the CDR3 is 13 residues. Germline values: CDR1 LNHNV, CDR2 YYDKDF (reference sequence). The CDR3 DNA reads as TGTGCCACCAGCACTGGCGGGCGGCCTGAAGCTTTCTTT. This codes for CATSTGGRPEAFF.

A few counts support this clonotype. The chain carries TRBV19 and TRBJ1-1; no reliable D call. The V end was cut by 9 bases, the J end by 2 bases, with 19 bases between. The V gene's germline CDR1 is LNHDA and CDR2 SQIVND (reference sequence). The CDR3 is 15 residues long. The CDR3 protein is CASNYGPAVNTEAFF. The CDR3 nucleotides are TGTGCCAGCAATTACGGGCCCGCTGTTAACACTGAAGCTTTCTTT.

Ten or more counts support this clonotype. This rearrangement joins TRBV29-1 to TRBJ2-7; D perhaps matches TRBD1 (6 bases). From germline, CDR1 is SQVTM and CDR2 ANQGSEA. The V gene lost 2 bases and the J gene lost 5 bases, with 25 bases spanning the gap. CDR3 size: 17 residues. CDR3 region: CSVENGKGGRAVDEQYF. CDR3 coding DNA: TGCAGCGTTGAAAATGGTAAAGGGGGACGTGCGGTCGACGAGCAGTACTTC.

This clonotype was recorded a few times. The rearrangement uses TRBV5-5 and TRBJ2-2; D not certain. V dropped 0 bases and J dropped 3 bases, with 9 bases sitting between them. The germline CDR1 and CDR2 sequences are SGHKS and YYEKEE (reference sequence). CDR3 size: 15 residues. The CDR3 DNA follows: TGTGCCAGCAGCTTGGTAGGCAGATACACCGGGGAGCTGTTTTTT. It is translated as CASSLVGRYTGELFF.

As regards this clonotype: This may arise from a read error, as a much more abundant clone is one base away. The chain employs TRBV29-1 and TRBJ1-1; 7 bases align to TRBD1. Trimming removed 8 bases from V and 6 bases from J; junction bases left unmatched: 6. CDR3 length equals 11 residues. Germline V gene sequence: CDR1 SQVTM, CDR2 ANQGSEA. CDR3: CSLGGTAEAFF. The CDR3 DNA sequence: TGCAGCCTCGGTGGGACAGCTGAAGCTTTCTTT. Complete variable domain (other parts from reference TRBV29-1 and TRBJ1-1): SAVISQKPSRDICQRGTSLTIQCQVDSQVTMMFWYRQQPGQSLTLIATANQGSEATYESGFVIDKFPISRPNLTFSTLTVSNMSPEDSSIYLCSLGGTAEAFFGQGTRLTVV.

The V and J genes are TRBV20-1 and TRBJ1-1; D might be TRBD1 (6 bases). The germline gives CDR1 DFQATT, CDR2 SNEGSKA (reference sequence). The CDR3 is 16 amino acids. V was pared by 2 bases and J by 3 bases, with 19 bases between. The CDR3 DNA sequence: TGCAGTGCTAGACCAACAGGGTTAGATGGGGACACTGAAGCTTTCTTT. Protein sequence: CSARPTGLDGDTEAFF.

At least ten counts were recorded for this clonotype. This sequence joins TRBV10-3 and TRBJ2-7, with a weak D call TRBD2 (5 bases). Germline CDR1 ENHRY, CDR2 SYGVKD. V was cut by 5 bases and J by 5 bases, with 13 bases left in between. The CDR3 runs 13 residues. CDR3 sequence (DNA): TGTGCCATCAGTATCGGGAATTCCGACGAGCAGTACTTC. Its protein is CAISIGNSDEQYF.

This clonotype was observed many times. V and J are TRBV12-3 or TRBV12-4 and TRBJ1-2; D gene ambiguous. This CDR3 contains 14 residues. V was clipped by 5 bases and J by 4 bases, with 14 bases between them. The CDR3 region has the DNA TGTGCCAGCAGTGAGAGCCGGGTTGGCTATGGCTACACCTTC. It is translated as CASSESRVGYGYTF.

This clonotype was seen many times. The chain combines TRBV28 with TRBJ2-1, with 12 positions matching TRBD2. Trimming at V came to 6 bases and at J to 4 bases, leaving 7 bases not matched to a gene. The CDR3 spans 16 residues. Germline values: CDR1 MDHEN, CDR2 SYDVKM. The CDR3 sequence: CASSRASGRVYNEQFF. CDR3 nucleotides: TGTGCCAGCAGCCGCGCTAGCGGGAGGGTATACAATGAGCAGTTCTTC.

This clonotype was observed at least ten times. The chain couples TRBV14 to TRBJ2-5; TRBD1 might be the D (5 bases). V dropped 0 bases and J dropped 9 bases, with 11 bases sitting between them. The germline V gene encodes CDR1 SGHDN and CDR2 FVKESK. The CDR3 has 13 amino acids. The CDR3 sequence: CASSQETRAAQYF. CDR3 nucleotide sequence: TGTGCCAGCAGCCAAGAAACCAGGGCGGCCCAGTACTTC.

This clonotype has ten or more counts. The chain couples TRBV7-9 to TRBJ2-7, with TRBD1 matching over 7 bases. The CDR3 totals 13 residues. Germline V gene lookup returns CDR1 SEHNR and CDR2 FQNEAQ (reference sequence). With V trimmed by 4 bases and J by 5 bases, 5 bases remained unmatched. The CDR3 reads CASSSTDRDEQYF. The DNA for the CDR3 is TGTGCCAGCAGCTCTACCGACAGGGACGAGCAGTACTTC.

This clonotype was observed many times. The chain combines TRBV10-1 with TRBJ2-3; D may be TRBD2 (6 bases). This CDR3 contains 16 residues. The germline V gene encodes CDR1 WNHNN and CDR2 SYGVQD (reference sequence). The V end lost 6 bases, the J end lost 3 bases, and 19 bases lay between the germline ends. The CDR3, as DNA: TGCGCCAGCAGCCCACTCCCTGGAGGGTATACAGATACGCAGTATTTT. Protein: CASSPLPGGYTDTQYF.

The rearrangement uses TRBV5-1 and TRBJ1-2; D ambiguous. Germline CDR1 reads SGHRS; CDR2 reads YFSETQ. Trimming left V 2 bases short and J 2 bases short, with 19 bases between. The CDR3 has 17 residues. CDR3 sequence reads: CASSLTSGRPRNYGYTF. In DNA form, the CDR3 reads TGCGCCAGCAGCTTAACCTCCGGGCGCCCGAGGAACTATGGCTACACCTTC.

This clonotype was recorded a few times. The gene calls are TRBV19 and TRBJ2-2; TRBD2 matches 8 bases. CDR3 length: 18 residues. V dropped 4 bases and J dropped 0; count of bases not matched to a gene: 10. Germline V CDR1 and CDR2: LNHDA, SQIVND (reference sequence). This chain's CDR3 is CASSRPISLAANTGELFF. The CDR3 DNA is TGTGCCAGTAGTAGGCCAATCTCACTAGCGGCGAACACCGGGGAGCTGTTTTTT.

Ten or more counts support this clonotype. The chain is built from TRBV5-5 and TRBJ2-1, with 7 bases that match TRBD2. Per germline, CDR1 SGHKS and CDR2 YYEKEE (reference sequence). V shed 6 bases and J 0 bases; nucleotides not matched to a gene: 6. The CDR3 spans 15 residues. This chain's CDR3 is CASKGTTYSYNEQFF. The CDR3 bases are TGTGCCAGCAAAGGGACTACCTACTCCTACAATGAGCAGTTCTTC.

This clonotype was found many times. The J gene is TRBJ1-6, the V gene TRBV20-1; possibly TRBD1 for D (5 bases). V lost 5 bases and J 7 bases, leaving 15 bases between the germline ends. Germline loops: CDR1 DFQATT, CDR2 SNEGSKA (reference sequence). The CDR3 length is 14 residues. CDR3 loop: CSAAPGRGNSPLHF. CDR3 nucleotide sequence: TGCAGTGCTGCCCCGGGACGGGGCAATTCACCCCTCCACTTT.

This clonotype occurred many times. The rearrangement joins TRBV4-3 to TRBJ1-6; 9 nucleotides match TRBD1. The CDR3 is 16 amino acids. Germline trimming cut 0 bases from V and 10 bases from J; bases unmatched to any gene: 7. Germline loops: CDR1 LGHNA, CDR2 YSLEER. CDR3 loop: CASSQDLGQGSSPLHF. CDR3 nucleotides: TGCGCCAGCAGCCAAGATTTGGGACAGGGAAGCTCACCCCTCCACTTT.

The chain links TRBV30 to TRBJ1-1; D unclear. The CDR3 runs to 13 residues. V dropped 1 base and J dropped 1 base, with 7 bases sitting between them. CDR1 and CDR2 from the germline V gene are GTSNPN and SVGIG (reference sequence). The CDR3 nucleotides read TGTGCCTGGAGTGCTTCCGAGAACACTGAAGCTTTCTTT. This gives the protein CAWSASENTEAFF.

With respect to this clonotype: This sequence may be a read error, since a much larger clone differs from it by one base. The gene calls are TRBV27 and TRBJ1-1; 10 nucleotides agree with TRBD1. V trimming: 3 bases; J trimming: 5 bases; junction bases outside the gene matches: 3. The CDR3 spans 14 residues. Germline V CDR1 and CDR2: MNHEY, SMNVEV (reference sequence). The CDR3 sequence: CASSFDRGRTEAFF. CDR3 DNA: TGTGCCAGCAGTTTTGACAGGGGGCGTACTGAAGCTTTCTTT.

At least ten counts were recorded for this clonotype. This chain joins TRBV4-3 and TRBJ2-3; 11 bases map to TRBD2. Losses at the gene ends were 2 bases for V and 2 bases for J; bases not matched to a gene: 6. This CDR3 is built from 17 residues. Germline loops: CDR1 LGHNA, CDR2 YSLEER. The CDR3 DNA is TGCGCCAGCAGCCAAAGAGGACTAGCGGGCCCCACAGATACGCAGTATTTT. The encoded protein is CASSQRGLAGPTDTQYF.

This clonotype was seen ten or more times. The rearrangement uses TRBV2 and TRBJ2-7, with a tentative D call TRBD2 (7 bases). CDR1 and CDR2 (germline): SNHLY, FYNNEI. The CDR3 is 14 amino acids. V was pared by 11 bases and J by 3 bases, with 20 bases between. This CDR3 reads CAVGGGGRYYEQYF. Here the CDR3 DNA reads TGTGCCGTCGGGGGAGGGGGTCGCTACTACGAGCAGTACTTC. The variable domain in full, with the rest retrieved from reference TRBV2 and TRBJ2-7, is EPEVTQTPSHQVTQMGQEVILRCVPISNHLYFYWYRQILGQKVEFLVSFYNNEISEKSEIFDDQFSVERPDGSNFTLKIRSTKLEDSAMYFCAVGGGGRYYEQYFGPGTRLTVT.

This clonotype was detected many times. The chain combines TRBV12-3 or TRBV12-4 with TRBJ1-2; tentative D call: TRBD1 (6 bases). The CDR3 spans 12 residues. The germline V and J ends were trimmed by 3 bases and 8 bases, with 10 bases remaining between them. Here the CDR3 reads CASSLGGQGYTF. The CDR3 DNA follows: TGTGCCAGCAGTTTGGGGGGACAAGGCTACACCTTC.

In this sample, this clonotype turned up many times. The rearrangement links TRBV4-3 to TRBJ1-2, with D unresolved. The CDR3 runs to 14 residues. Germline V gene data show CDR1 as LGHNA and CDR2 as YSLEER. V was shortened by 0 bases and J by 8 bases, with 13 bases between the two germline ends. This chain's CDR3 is CASSQDRIPGGYTF. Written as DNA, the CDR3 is TGCGCCAGCAGCCAAGACAGGATCCCTGGGGGCTACACCTTC.

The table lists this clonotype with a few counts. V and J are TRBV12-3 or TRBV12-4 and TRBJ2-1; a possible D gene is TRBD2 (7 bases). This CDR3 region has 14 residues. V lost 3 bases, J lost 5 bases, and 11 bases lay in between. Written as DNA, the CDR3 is TGTGCCAGCAGTTTTGGGGGGGGCCACAATGAGCAGTTCTTC. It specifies CASSFGGGHNEQFF.

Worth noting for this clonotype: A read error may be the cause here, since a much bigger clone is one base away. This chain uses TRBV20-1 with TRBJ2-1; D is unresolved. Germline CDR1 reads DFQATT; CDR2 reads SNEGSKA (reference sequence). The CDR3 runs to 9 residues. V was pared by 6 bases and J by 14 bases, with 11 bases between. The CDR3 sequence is CSAPGRKFF. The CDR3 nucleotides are TGCAGTGCCCCTGGACGCAAGTTCTTC.

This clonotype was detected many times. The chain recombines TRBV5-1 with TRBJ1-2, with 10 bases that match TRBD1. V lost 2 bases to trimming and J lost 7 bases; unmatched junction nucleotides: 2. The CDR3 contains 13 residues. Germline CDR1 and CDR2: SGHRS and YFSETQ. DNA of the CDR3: TGCGCCAGCAGCTTCGGACAGGGGGTTGGCTACACCTTC. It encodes CASSFGQGVGYTF.